The 18 T cell receptor beta chains below were found in one sample sequenced in a study of response to subunit inactivated influenza vaccine. One entry per CDR3 protein, called by TCRdb with MiXCR from the RT-PCR reads. The sample shows 700,000 to 900,000 distinct CDR3 sequences, 21% of them seen only once. Sequencing used PBMCs from blood, obtained about 5 days after vaccination. These receptors originate from a man in his fifties who received an inactivated influenza vaccine.

The chain carries TRBV28 and TRBJ2-1; D is possibly TRBD1 or TRBD2 (5 bases each). The V and J ends lost 4 bases and 0 bases respectively, with 13 bases between them. The CDR3 contains 16 residues. The germline gives CDR1 MDHEN, CDR2 SYDVKM. CDR3 DNA sequence: TGTGCCAGCAGTTCCCGGGGCAGAGGCTCCTACAATGAGCAGTTCTTC. Translated: CASSSRGRGSYNEQFF.

The chain recombines TRBV20-1 with TRBJ2-1, with 9 positions matching TRBD1. The CDR3 runs to 14 residues. Trimming at V came to 6 bases and at J to 3 bases, leaving 6 bases not matched to a gene. Germline loops: CDR1 DFQATT, CDR2 SNEGSKA (reference sequence). Here the CDR3 DNA reads TGCAGTGCAGATAGGGGACAGGGCTACAATGAGCAGTTCTTC. As protein: CSADRGQGYNEQFF.

This rearrangement joins TRBV5-1 to TRBJ1-2; TRBD1 matches 7 bases. Germline V gene lookup returns CDR1 SGHRS and CDR2 YFSETQ. The CDR3 has 15 amino acids. The V and J ends lost 4 bases and 4 bases, in that order; junction bases with no gene match: 10. CDR3 sequence (DNA): TGCGCCAGCAGCACAACAGGGGCTGGTGGCTATGGCTACACCTTC. Translating gives CASSTTGAGGYGYTF.

This clonotype was detected a few times. J is TRBJ1-2 and V is TRBV28; D remains ambiguous. This CDR3 has 12 residues. Per the germline V gene, CDR1 is MDHEN and CDR2 is SYDVKM. Trimming removed 7 bases from V and 4 bases from J, with 10 bases in between. The CDR3 nucleotides are TGTGCCAGCAATGCAGGCGGCTATGGCTACACCTTC. The encoded protein is CASNAGGYGYTF.

The chain uses TRBV12-3 or TRBV12-4 and TRBJ1-3, with D perhaps matching TRBD1 (6 bases). CDR3 length: 15 residues. V was trimmed by 3 bases and J by 4 bases, leaving 13 bases between them. The CDR3 loop reads CASSFVGGSGNTIYF. The CDR3 nucleotides are TGTGCCAGCAGTTTTGTAGGGGGGTCAGGAAACACCATATATTTT.

The V and J genes are TRBV12-3 or TRBV12-4 and TRBJ2-7, with 9 nucleotides matching TRBD1. With 7 bases clipped from V and 4 bases from J, the junction kept 14 bases outside the gene matches. CDR3 size: 16 residues. In nucleotides, the CDR3 is TGTGCCAGCACTCCCCCAAGGGGGACAGGGCAATACGAGCAGTACTTC. Translating gives CASTPPRGTGQYEQYF.

This clonotype was seen a few times. The CDR3 nucleotides are TGCAGTGCTATTCCGGGACTAGCGGGAGTGGAGGAGCAGTTCTTC. As protein: CSAIPGLAGVEEQFF. The rearrangement links TRBV20-1 to TRBJ2-1; 14 bases line up with TRBD2. The CDR3 sequence is 15 residues long. Germline V gives CDR1 DFQATT, CDR2 SNEGSKA (reference sequence). Trimming took 4 bases from V and 10 from J; bases not matched to a gene: 9.

The chain joins TRBV4-2 to TRBJ2-7; TRBD1 or TRBD2 may be the D gene (5 bases each). CDR1 and CDR2 from the germline V gene are LGHNA and YNFKEQ. Trimming cost V 1 base and J 6 bases, with 10 bases left between them. CDR3 length: 13 residues. The CDR3 is CASSQVVRGEQYF. DNA of the CDR3: TGTGCCAGCAGCCAAGTTGTGAGGGGCGAGCAGTACTTC.

There are a few counts of this clonotype. The V call is TRBV20-1, the J call TRBJ2-1; 12 bases line up with TRBD2. The CDR3 has 13 residues. The trim removed 7 bases at V and 7 bases at J, leaving 5 bases unmatched. Germline V gene data show CDR1 as DFQATT and CDR2 as SNEGSKA (reference sequence). CDR3 loop: CSETGLAGNEQFF. CDR3 in DNA: TGCAGTGAGACGGGACTAGCGGGTAATGAGCAGTTCTTC.

This clonotype was counted between two and nine times. The chain links TRBV6-2 or TRBV6-3 to TRBJ2-1, with TRBD1 as a possible D gene (6 bases). Germline CDR1 MNHEY, CDR2 SVGEGT. The CDR3 totals 16 residues. Trimming shortened V by 0 bases and J by 0 bases, and 9 bases separated the two germline ends. CDR3 nucleotides: TGTGCCAGCAGTTACTCGGACAGAAGCTCCTACAATGAGCAGTTCTTC. Its translation: CASSYSDRSSYNEQFF.

This clonotype was observed a few times. The rearrangement joins TRBV3-1 to TRBJ2-3, with D possibly TRBD1 on 6 matching bases. CDR1 is LGHDT and CDR2 is YNNKEL in the germline V gene (reference sequence). The CDR3 has 17 residues. The V end was cut by 4 bases, the J end by 0 bases, with 17 bases between. In DNA, the CDR3 is TGTGCCAGCAGCCCCGTGAGGGGGACACCTAGCACAGATACGCAGTATTTT. Its translation: CASSPVRGTPSTDTQYF.

This clonotype was seen repeatedly, ten times or more. The chain joins TRBV6-2 or TRBV6-3 to TRBJ2-1; no reliable D call. Germline V gives CDR1 MNHEY, CDR2 SVGEGT. Trimming pared 6 bases from V and 4 bases from J, leaving 19 bases between. The CDR3 sequence is 16 residues long. The CDR3 DNA reads TGTGCCAGCAGCTTGGAAGGGTATGGGATATACAATGAGCAGTTCTTC. Protein sequence: CASSLEGYGIYNEQFF.

This clonotype showed up many times. This sequence joins TRBV4-2 and TRBJ1-2; D is unresolved. V dropped 0 bases and J dropped 4 bases, with 6 bases sitting between them. This CDR3 comprises 13 residues. Germline CDR1 reads LGHNA; CDR2 reads YNFKEQ. DNA for the CDR3: TGTGCCAGCAGCCAAGAGAGCGGCTATGGCTACACCTTC. Translated, it gives CASSQESGYGYTF.

This clonotype was counted only a few times. This sequence joins TRBV20-1 and TRBJ2-7; 10 bases match TRBD1. V lost 0 bases to trimming and J lost 2 bases; unmatched junction nucleotides: 4. CDR3 length: 15 amino acids. CDR1 is DFQATT and CDR2 is SNEGSKA in the germline V gene (reference sequence). The CDR3 here is CSARDLGTGAYEQYF. The CDR3 DNA follows: TGCAGTGCTAGAGATTTGGGGACAGGGGCCTACGAGCAGTACTTC.

This clonotype is categorized as medium-sized. The rearrangement links TRBV25-1 to TRBJ2-1, with a weak D call TRBD2 (6 bases). CDR3 length: 16 residues. CDR1 is MGHDK and CDR2 is SYGVNS in the germline V gene. The germline V and J ends were trimmed by 5 bases and 4 bases, with 18 bases remaining between them. CDR3 amino acids: CASSPDRESYYNEQFF. CDR3 DNA: TGTGCCAGCAGTCCAGACCGGGAGTCGTATTACAATGAGCAGTTCTTC. The full variable domain, its missing parts supplied by reference TRBV25-1 and TRBJ2-1, is EADIYQTPRYLVIGTGKKITLECSQTMGHDKMYWYQQDPGMELHLIHYSYGVNSTEKGDLSSESTVSRIRTEHFPLTLESARPSHTSQYLCASSPDRESYYNEQFFGPGTRLTVL.

V is TRBV3-1 and J is TRBJ2-2; D gene ambiguous. CDR1 and CDR2 (germline): LGHDT, YNNKEL (reference sequence). V was shortened by 6 bases and J by 7 bases, with 6 bases between the two germline ends. This CDR3 region has 11 residues. This CDR3 is CASRQVGELFF. The DNA of the CDR3 is TGTGCCAGCAGGCAGGTCGGGGAGCTGTTTTTT. The full variable domain, its missing parts supplied by reference TRBV3-1 and TRBJ2-2, is DTAVSQTPKYLVTQMGNDKSIKCEQNLGHDTMYWYKQDSKKFLKIMFSYNNKELIINETVPNRFSPKSPDKAHLNLHINSLELGDSAVYFCASRQVGELFFGEGSRLTVL.

This clonotype was counted between two and nine times. The gene calls are TRBV6-6 and TRBJ2-7, with D possibly TRBD1 on 5 matching bases. There are 11 residues in the CDR3. V was cut by 7 bases and J by 5 bases, with 9 bases left in between. CDR1 is MNHNY and CDR2 is SVGAGI in the germline V gene (reference sequence). The CDR3 loop is CASMWGHEQYF. The DNA for the CDR3 is TGTGCCAGCATGTGGGGCCACGAGCAGTACTTC.

The rearrangement uses TRBV5-6 and TRBJ2-7; D may match TRBD1 or TRBD2 (5 bases each). Germline CDR1 and CDR2: SGHDT and YYEEEE. The CDR3 is 15 residues long. Trimming shortened V by 2 bases and J by 0 bases, and 12 bases separated the two germline ends. The CDR3 DNA reads TGTGCCAGCAGCTTCTCCTGGGACCACTCCTACGAGCAGTACTTC. It yields the protein CASSFSWDHSYEQYF.